This TCR beta chain originates from a study of blood T cell repertoires in COVID-19. For the study at large: Nucleic acid was either cDNA or gDNA, and it came from T cells, B-cell-depleted T cells, or PBMCs.

Germline V lookup: CDR1 MNHEY, CDR2 SMNVEV (reference sequence). The CDR3 covers 15 residues. The J segment lost 2 bases and the V segment lost 6 bases, leaving 6 bases of the junction unmatched. Using immunoSEQ multiplex PCR, the repertoire was profiled, and TCRdb retains in-frame clones only, with some absent. The sample holds just over 150,000 clones, about 80% seen once. The chain joins TRBV27 to TRBJ2-1; 8 bases line up with TRBD2. The sample consisted of peripheral blood. This receptor was identified in a woman at least 80 years old with acute or convalescent COVID-19. CDR3 protein: CASRPVRGAYNEQFF. Written as DNA, the CDR3 is TGTGCCAGCAGGCCCGTGCGGGGGGCCTACAATGAGCAGTTCTTC.